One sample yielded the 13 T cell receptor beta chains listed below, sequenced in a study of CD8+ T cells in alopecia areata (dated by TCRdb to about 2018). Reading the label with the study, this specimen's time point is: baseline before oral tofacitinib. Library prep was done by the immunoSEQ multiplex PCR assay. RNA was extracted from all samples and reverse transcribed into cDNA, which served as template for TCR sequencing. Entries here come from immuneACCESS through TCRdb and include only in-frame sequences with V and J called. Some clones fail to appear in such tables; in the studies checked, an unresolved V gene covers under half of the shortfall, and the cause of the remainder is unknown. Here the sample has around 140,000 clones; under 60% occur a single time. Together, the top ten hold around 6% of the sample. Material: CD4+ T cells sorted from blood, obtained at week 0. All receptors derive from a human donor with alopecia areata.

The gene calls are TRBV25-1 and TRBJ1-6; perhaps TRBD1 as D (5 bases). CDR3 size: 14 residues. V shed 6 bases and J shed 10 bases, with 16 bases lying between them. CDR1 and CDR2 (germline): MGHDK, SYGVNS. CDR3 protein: CASSNLRGKSPLHF. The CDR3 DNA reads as TGTGCCAGCAGCAATCTCCGGGGGAAATCACCCCTCCACTTT.

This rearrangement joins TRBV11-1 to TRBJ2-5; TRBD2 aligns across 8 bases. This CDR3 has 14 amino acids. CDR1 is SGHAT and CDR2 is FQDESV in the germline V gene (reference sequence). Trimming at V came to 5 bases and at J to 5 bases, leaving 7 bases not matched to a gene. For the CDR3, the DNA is TGTGCCAGCAGCCCGACTAGCGATACGGAGACCCAGTACTTC. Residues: CASSPTSDTETQYF.

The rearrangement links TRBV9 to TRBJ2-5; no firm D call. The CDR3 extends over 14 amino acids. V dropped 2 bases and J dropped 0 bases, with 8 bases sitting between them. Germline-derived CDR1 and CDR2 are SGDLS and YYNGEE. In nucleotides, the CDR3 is TGTGCCAGCAGCGTCTGGGCTAACCAAGAGACCCAGTACTTC. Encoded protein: CASSVWANQETQYF.

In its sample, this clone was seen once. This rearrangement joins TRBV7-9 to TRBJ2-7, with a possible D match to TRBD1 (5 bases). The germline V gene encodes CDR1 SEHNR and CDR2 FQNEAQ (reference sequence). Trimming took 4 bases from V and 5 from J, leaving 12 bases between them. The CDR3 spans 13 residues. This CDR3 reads CASSSQGSHEQYF. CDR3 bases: TGTGCCAGCAGCTCGCAGGGATCCCACGAGCAGTACTTC.

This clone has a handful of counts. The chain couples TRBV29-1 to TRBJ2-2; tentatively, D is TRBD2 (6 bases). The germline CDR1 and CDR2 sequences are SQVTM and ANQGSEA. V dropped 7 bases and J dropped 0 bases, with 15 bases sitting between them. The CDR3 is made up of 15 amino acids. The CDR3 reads CSARSGTANTGELFF. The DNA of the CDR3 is TGCAGCGCCAGGTCAGGGACTGCGAACACCGGGGAGCTGTTTTTT.

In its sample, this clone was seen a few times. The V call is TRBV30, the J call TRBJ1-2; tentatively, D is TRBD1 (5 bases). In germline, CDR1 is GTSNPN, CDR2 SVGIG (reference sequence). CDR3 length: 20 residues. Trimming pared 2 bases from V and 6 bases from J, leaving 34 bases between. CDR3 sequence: CAWSLLGLKNGAGTNNGYTF. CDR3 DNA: TGTGCCTGGAGTTTACTCGGACTCAAGAACGGGGCCGGCACCAATAATGGCTACACCTTC.

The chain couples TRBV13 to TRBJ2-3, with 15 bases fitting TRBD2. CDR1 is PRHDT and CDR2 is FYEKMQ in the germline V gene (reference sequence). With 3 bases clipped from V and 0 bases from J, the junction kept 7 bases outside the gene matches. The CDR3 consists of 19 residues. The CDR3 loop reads CASSFGGLAGGTSTDTQYF. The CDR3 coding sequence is TGTGCCAGCAGCTTTGGAGGACTAGCGGGGGGGACTAGCACAGATACGCAGTATTTT.

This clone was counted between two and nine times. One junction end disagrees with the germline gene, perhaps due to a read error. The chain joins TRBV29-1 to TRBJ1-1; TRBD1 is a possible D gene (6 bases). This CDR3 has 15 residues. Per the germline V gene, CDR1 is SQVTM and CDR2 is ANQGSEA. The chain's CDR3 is CSVEGQGPSNTEAFF. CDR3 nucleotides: TGCAGCGTCGAAGGGCAGGGGCCCAGCAACACTGAAGCTTTCTTT.

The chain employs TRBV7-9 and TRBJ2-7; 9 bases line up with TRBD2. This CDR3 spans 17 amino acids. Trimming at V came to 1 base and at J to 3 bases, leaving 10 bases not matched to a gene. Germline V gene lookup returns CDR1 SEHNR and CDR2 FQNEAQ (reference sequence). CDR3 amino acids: CASSLVGRAGGHYEQYF. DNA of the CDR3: TGTGCCAGCAGCTTAGTGGGGCGAGCGGGGGGCCACTACGAGCAGTACTTC.

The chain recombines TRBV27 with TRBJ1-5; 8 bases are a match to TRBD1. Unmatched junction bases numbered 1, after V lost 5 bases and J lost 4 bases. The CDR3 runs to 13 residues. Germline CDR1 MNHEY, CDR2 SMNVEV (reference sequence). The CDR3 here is CASSRQGNQPQHF. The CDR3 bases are TGTGCCAGCAGTCGACAGGGGAATCAGCCCCAGCATTTT.

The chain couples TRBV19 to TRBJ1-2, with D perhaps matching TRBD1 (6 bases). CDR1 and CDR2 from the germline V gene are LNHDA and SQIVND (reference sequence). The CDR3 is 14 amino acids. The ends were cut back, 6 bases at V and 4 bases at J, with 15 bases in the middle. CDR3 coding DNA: TGTGCCAGTAGCCACGCGGGGGCGGGCTATGGCTACACCTTC. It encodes CASSHAGAGYGYTF.

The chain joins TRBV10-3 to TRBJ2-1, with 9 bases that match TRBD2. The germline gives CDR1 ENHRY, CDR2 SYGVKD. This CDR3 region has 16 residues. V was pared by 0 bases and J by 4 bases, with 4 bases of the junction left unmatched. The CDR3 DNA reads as TGTGCCATCAGTGAGTCGGCGGGGGGGATGTACAATGAGCAGTTCTTC. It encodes CAISESAGGMYNEQFF.

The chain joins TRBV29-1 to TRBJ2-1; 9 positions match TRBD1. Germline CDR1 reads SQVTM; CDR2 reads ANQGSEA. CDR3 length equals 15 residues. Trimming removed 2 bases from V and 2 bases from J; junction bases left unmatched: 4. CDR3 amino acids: CSVEWRDRAYNEQFF. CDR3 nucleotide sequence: TGCAGCGTTGAATGGAGGGACAGGGCCTACAATGAGCAGTTCTTC.